This TCR beta chain was profiled in a study of PD-1 blockade in classical Hodgkin lymphoma. The study's findings and limits: Similar baseline diversity was found in complete responders and newly diagnosed patients. Patients with an early start, nivolumab under 1 year after ASCT, were excluded. Prior therapy or disease activity may underlie the repertoire differences, whose causes remain undefined.

As for this clone: Antigen unknown.

With no exception, relapse followed autologous stem cell transplantation in all patients, and brentuximab vedotin exposure varied. Purification of CD4+ T cells from thawed PBMCs was achieved by magnetic negative selection. The study recorded best responses of complete response, partial response or progressive disease. Using immunoSEQ multiplex PCR, the repertoire was profiled, and TCRdb retains in-frame clones only, with some absent. Among approximately 25,000 clones listed, 84% were seen once. Trimming left V 4 bases short and J 6 bases short, with 7 bases between. This CDR3 comprises 12 residues. Germline V gene data show CDR1 as SGHTS and CDR2 as YDEGEE.

The chain joins TRBV5-8 to TRBJ2-2; D uncertain. The source is a human donor with classical Hodgkin lymphoma. Sequencing used CD4+ T cells from blood, obtained at baseline. CDR3 protein: CASSRRPGELFF. As DNA, the CDR3 is TGTGCCAGCAGCCGAAGACCCGGGGAGCTGTTTTTT.